Following are 30 T cell receptor beta chains from one sample sequenced in a study of T cells in Graves' hyperthyroidism and ophthalmopathy (dated by TCRdb to about 2019). Library preparation employed multiplex PCR. The reads were generated on an Illumina HiSeq 2000. Amplification of TCR beta CDR3 regions was carried out from RNA transcripts. For the first round of RT-PCR on the TCR CDR3, the HTBI primer set was used together with the Qiagen OneStep RT-PCR kit. TCRdb applied fastp at Q25 and MiXCR to the public reads, then kept only in-frame beta chains. Here each entry gathers all rows of one CDR3 protein and keeps the most common genes and DNA. Counted in this sample were 550,000 to 600,000 distinct CDR3 sequences; approximately 15% of them appeared once. Together, the top ten hold over 6% of the sample. The specimen sequenced was blood. The source is a woman aged 18-29 years with Graves' ophthalmopathy.

This clonotype has ten or more counts. The chain is built from TRBV9 and TRBJ1-1; 8 bases line up with TRBD1. Losses at the gene ends were 4 bases for V and 7 bases for J; bases not matched to a gene: 3. In germline, CDR1 is SGDLS, CDR2 YYNGEE. The CDR3 sequence is 12 residues long. The DNA for the CDR3 is TGTGCCAGCAGCTTACAGGGGGATGAAGCTTTCTTT. As protein: CASSLQGDEAFF.

This clonotype was counted only a few times. V is TRBV20-1 and J is TRBJ1-2; 9 positions match TRBD1. The CDR3 contains 15 residues. CDR1 is DFQATT, CDR2 SNEGSKA, per germline (reference sequence). Losses at the gene ends were 3 bases for V and 2 bases for J; bases not matched to a gene: 7. The CDR3 loop reads CSARVSTGGNYGYTF. The CDR3 region has the DNA TGCAGTGCTAGGGTTTCGACAGGGGGGAACTATGGCTACACCTTC.

CDR3 residues: CASSNWNQPQHF. The CDR3 DNA sequence: TGTGCCAGTAGTAACTGGAATCAGCCCCAGCATTTT. The genes are TRBV19 and TRBJ1-5, with D uncertain. Germline V CDR1 and CDR2: LNHDA, SQIVND (reference sequence). Trimming stripped 4 bases from V and 4 bases from J, with 5 bases between. The CDR3 totals 12 residues.

The chain couples TRBV4-2 to TRBJ2-7, with 9 bases aligning to TRBD2. Unmatched junction bases numbered 11, after V lost 0 bases and J lost 5 bases. The CDR3 covers 17 residues. CDR1 and CDR2 from the germline V gene are LGHNA and YNFKEQ. CDR3 residues: CASSQDKRAGGPHEQYF. In DNA form, the CDR3 reads TGTGCCAGCAGCCAAGACAAGAGGGCGGGAGGGCCCCACGAGCAGTACTTC.

There are many counts of this clonotype. The chain carries TRBV12-3 or TRBV12-4 and TRBJ2-7; 16 bases are a match to TRBD2. This CDR3 spans 18 amino acids. The J segment lost 5 bases and the V segment lost 5 bases, leaving 12 bases of the junction unmatched. The CDR3 loop reads CASSLKGLAGGPLNEQYF. The DNA for the CDR3 is TGTGCCAGCAGTCTAAAGGGACTAGCGGGAGGGCCTCTGAACGAGCAGTACTTC.

This clonotype has just a few counts. The rearrangement joins TRBV7-2 to TRBJ1-5; a weak D match, TRBD1 (6 bases). The germline V gene has CDR1 SGHTA and CDR2 FQGNSA. The V end lost 5 bases, the J end lost 8 bases, and 13 bases lay between the germline ends. This CDR3 is 13 amino acids long. CDR3 in DNA: TGTGCCAGCAGCGAACAGGGAGGGGAGCCCCAGCATTTT. Protein: CASSEQGGEPQHF. The full variable domain, its missing parts supplied by reference TRBV7-2 and TRBJ1-5, is GAGVSQSPSNKVTEKGKDVELRCDPISGHTALYWYRQSLGQGLEFLIYFQGNSAPDKSGLPSDRFSAERTGGSVSTLTIQRTQQEDSAVYLCASSEQGGEPQHFGDGTRLSIL.

The chain couples TRBV6-4 to TRBJ2-1, with 11 bases that match TRBD2. CDR3 length: 17 amino acids. In germline, CDR1 is MRHNA, CDR2 SNTAGT. With 4 bases clipped from V and 7 bases from J, the junction kept 12 bases outside the gene matches. CDR3 in amino acids: CASSVYSGRAARNEQFF. CDR3 coding DNA: TGTGCCAGCAGTGTCTATAGCGGGAGGGCCGCGAGGAATGAGCAGTTCTTC.

This clonotype was observed a few times. The CDR3, as DNA: TGTGCCAGCAGTCCCCAGGGGAAACAGCCCCAGCATTTT. It codes for CASSPQGKQPQHF. The rearrangement uses TRBV27 and TRBJ1-5; possibly TRBD1 for D (6 bases). The V end lost 5 bases, the J end lost 7 bases, and 12 bases lay between the germline ends. This CDR3 has 13 residues. Germline V gene sequence: CDR1 MNHEY, CDR2 SMNVEV (reference sequence).

This clonotype was detected many times. The V call is TRBV3-1, the J call TRBJ1-2; D uncertain. The germline CDR1 and CDR2 sequences are LGHDT and YNNKEL (reference sequence). The CDR3 runs to 12 residues. V was cut by 6 bases and J by 4 bases, with 9 bases left in between. The CDR3 reads CASRSEGYGYTF. The DNA for the CDR3 is TGTGCCAGCAGATCAGAGGGCTATGGCTACACCTTC.

CDR3 DNA sequence: TGTGCCAGCAGGACTACCGGGACACTCGGTGGGGAGCTGTTTTTT. This encodes CASRTTGTLGGELFF. The chain couples TRBV6-1 to TRBJ2-2, with TRBD1 as a possible D gene (6 bases). This CDR3 has 15 residues. Between the trimmed V and J ends, which lost 6 bases and 8 bases, there was a span of 19 bases. The germline V gene encodes CDR1 MNHNS and CDR2 SASEGT.

The chain carries TRBV20-1 and TRBJ1-1; the D is unclear. Germline assignment: CDR1 DFQATT and CDR2 SNEGSKA (reference sequence). There are 15 residues in the CDR3. Trimming pared 6 bases from V and 0 bases from J, leaving 17 bases between. CDR3 bases: TGCAGTGCCCCGGCGGCGAGGGTGCTGAACACTGAAGCTTTCTTT. Its translation: CSAPAARVLNTEAFF.

In nucleotides, the CDR3 is TGTGCCAGCAGCTCGCCCCCTGGGGACACTGAAGCTTTCTTT. It encodes CASSSPPGDTEAFF. The rearrangement links TRBV5-6 to TRBJ1-1; D gene ambiguous. Per germline, CDR1 SGHDT and CDR2 YYEEEE. The CDR3 has 14 amino acids. Trimming stripped 3 bases from V and 3 bases from J, with 12 bases between.

This clonotype was counted at least ten times. CDR3 in DNA: TGTGCCAGCAGCCCTCTAGGGGGGCAAGAGACCCAGTACTTC. This sequence encodes CASSPLGGQETQYF. This chain connects TRBV12-3 or TRBV12-4 to TRBJ2-5, with D perhaps TRBD1 or TRBD2 (6 bases each). The V gene lost 6 bases and the J gene lost 2 bases, with 13 bases spanning the gap. This CDR3 region has 14 residues.

A remark on this clonotype: This sequence may be a read error, since a much larger clone differs from it by one base. The chain uses TRBV20-1 and TRBJ2-5; tentative D call: TRBD2 (5 bases). V lost 4 bases and J 4 bases, leaving 13 bases between the germline ends. Germline CDR1 is DFQATT and CDR2 is SNEGSKA (reference sequence). The CDR3 has 13 amino acids. The CDR3 spells CSAMACGPETQYF. The CDR3, as DNA: TGCAGTGCTATGGCGTGCGGGCCAGAGACCCAGTACTTC.

This clonotype was seen ten or more times. V is TRBV5-6 and J is TRBJ2-1, with TRBD2 matching 11 bases. The V gene's germline CDR1 is SGHDT and CDR2 YYEEEE. The length of the CDR3 is 15 residues. J was trimmed by 5 bases and V by 1 base; bases with no gene match: 2. CDR3 nucleotides: TGTGCCAGCAGCTTGCCTAGCGGGAGGCACAATGAGCAGTTCTTC. It encodes CASSLPSGRHNEQFF.

At least ten counts were recorded for this clonotype. The chain's CDR3 is CSADPGLAVERADTQYF. Here the CDR3 DNA reads TGCAGTGCGGATCCGGGACTAGCGGTGGAGCGGGCAGATACGCAGTATTTT. The V and J genes are TRBV20-1 and TRBJ2-3; 11 nucleotides line up with TRBD2. V lost 6 bases, J lost 4 bases, and 15 bases stayed unmatched. Germline CDR1 DFQATT, CDR2 SNEGSKA (reference sequence). The CDR3 is made up of 17 amino acids.

This clonotype was picked up many times. The chain is built from TRBV20-1 and TRBJ2-2; TRBD2 aligns across 7 bases. There are 16 residues in the CDR3. Germline CDR1 is DFQATT and CDR2 is SNEGSKA (reference sequence). V dropped 4 bases and J dropped 2; count of bases not matched to a gene: 10. CDR3: CSATLAELPNTGELFF. CDR3 coding DNA: TGCAGTGCTACCCTAGCGGAACTGCCAAACACCGGGGAGCTGTTTTTT.

V usage is TRBV5-1 and J usage is TRBJ2-3; 12 nucleotides align to TRBD2. V lost 3 bases, J lost 1 base, and 9 bases stayed unmatched. The CDR3 consists of 18 residues. CDR1 is SGHRS, CDR2 YFSETQ, per germline. The CDR3 spells CASSSPTSGRSGTDTQYF. The CDR3 bases are TGCGCCAGCAGCTCCCCTACTAGCGGGAGGTCCGGCACAGATACGCAGTATTTT.

This clonotype was picked up many times. The rearrangement uses TRBV18 and TRBJ2-5; D perhaps matches TRBD1 (5 bases). Deletions cut 5 bases from V and 3 bases from J, with 10 bases between. The CDR3 spans 13 residues. Germline loops: CDR1 KGHSH, CDR2 LQKENI. In DNA, the CDR3 is TGTGCCAGCTCAGATGGACACGAAGAGACCCAGTACTTC. Encoded protein: CASSDGHEETQYF.

The sample holds many counts of this clonotype. The rearrangement joins TRBV19 to TRBJ1-1; D ambiguous. This CDR3 is built from 15 residues. V lost 6 bases to trimming and J lost 0 bases, with 14 bases between them. From germline, CDR1 is LNHDA and CDR2 SQIVND (reference sequence). CDR3 protein: CASSHSTLMNTEAFF. The CDR3 DNA reads TGTGCCAGTAGCCACAGCACGCTTATGAACACTGAAGCTTTCTTT. Based on the CDR3 plus reference TRBV19 and TRBJ1-1, the full variable domain is DGGITQSPKYLFRKEGQNVTLSCEQNLNHDAMYWYRQDPGQGLRLIYYSQIVNDFQKGDIAEGYSVSREKKESFPLTVTSAQKNPTAFYLCASSHSTLMNTEAFFGQGTRLTVV.

This clonotype was seen many times. The gene calls are TRBV28 and TRBJ1-5; D is possibly TRBD1 (6 bases). This CDR3 is 15 amino acids long. Germline V lookup: CDR1 MDHEN, CDR2 SYDVKM. The germline V and J ends were trimmed by 7 bases and 0 bases, with 13 bases remaining between them. DNA of the CDR3: TGTGCCAGCAATGTAGGGGGGGATAGCAATCAGCCCCAGCATTTT. This translates into CASNVGGDSNQPQHF.

This clonotype has ten or more counts. The chain carries TRBV12-3 or TRBV12-4 and TRBJ2-4; D tentatively reads TRBD1 or TRBD2 (6 bases each). V lost 6 bases, J lost 0 bases, and 21 bases lay in between. The CDR3 sequence is 18 residues long. CDR3 amino acids: CASSQGLRAGLAKNIQYF. CDR3 nucleotides: TGTGCCAGCAGCCAGGGGTTGAGAGCGGGCCTAGCCAAAAACATTCAGTACTTC.

The chain is built from TRBV7-6 and TRBJ2-3; D not resolved. Trimming removed 1 base from V and 4 bases from J, with 15 bases in between. Germline CDR1 reads SGHVS; CDR2 reads FNYEAQ. CDR3 length: 16 residues. Here the CDR3 reads CASSLGGNDAPDTQYF. CDR3 sequence (DNA): TGTGCCAGCAGCTTAGGCGGTAACGACGCCCCAGATACGCAGTATTTT.

This clonotype has at least ten counts. The chain is built from TRBV6-1 and TRBJ1-1, with D unclear. With 2 bases removed from V and 4 bases from J, the gap between germline ends came to 11 bases. This CDR3 spans 14 amino acids. CDR1 is MNHNS, CDR2 SASEGT, per germline. CDR3 nucleotides: TGTGCCAGCAGTGAAACCCGGTTGAGCACTGAAGCTTTCTTT. The encoded protein is CASSETRLSTEAFF.

This clonotype has ten or more counts. J is TRBJ1-1 and V is TRBV30; D is perhaps TRBD1 (6 bases). Germline CDR1 reads GTSNPN; CDR2 reads SVGIG (reference sequence). This CDR3 is 13 amino acids long. The V end was cut by 4 bases, the J end by 4 bases, with 13 bases between. CDR3 sequence: CAWTPRGPTEAFF. The CDR3 DNA is TGTGCCTGGACCCCGCGGGGGCCCACTGAAGCTTTCTTT.

This clonotype has a count of ten or more. The chain has TRBV30 and TRBJ2-1; a possible D gene is TRBD2 (6 bases). This CDR3 has 14 residues. Germline CDR1 reads GTSNPN; CDR2 reads SVGIG (reference sequence). The germline V and J ends were trimmed by 5 bases and 6 bases, with 17 bases remaining between them. CDR3 in DNA: TGTGCCTGGGATCGTACCACCGGGGGCAATGAGCAGTTCTTC. It codes for CAWDRTTGGNEQFF.

This clonotype was seen at least ten times. The DNA of the CDR3 is TGTGCCAGCAGTGAGGGACTAGCGGGCTATGAGCAGTTCTTC. Translated: CASSEGLAGYEQFF. V gene TRBV2 combines with J gene TRBJ2-1, with TRBD2 matching 12 bases. Per germline, CDR1 SNHLY and CDR2 FYNNEI. The junction had 2 bases not matched to a gene; V was cut back by 3 bases and J by 8 bases. CDR3 length: 14 amino acids.

This chain joins TRBV25-1 and TRBJ1-2, with TRBD1 identical over 12 bases. The CDR3 consists of 17 residues. Losses at the gene ends were 1 base for V and 6 bases for J; bases not matched to a gene: 9. Per germline, CDR1 MGHDK and CDR2 SYGVNS. Here the CDR3 reads CASSELGGDRGPNGYTF. The DNA for the CDR3 is TGTGCCAGCAGTGAATTAGGTGGGGACAGGGGGCCGAATGGCTACACCTTC.

This clonotype occurred a few times. The rearrangement joins TRBV4-1 to TRBJ2-7; the D gene is possibly TRBD1 (6 bases). Germline CDR1 and CDR2: MGHRA and YSYEKL. The CDR3 consists of 15 residues. V lost 4 bases and J 0 bases, leaving 13 bases between the germline ends. In DNA form, the CDR3 reads TGCGCCAGCAGCCCCCAGACAGGTAACTCCTACGAGCAGTACTTC. Its protein product is CASSPQTGNSYEQYF.

This clonotype was detected a few times. The junction differs from germline at one of its ends, possibly a read error. The chain has TRBV6-1 and TRBJ2-3; the D gene is possibly TRBD2 (5 bases). Germline lookup yields CDR1 MNHNS and CDR2 SASEGT. The CDR3 extends over 15 amino acids. As DNA, the CDR3 is TGTGCCAGCAGGGAAGGGTCGGGAAGCACAGATACGCAGTATTTT. This codes for CASREGSGSTDTQYF.